Listed below are T cell receptor beta chains from one sample, sequenced in a study of T cell repertoires and Cas9 in healthy adults. Profiling relied on immunoSEQ multiplex PCR, and the TCRdb table lists in-frame clones only, not all of them. Of tens of thousands of clones listed, under 95% were seen once; the top ten hold roughly 1.6%. Sequencing input: CD4+ effector T cells (CD127+, CD25-, CD137-, CD154-) from PBMCs; culture status not recorded. The source of these receptors is a human donor in good health. CDR3s include the opening cysteine and the closing phenylalanine or tryptophan. A D gene is named only where the DNA matches it firmly. Clone size is given for some rows only: seen once, a few or many times, or a class if the clone is expanded.

j_call clone_size d_call v_call cdr3_aa cdr3_nt
TRBJ1-1 - - TRBV19 CASSIVGGTEAFF TGTGCCAGTAGTATAGTAGGGGGCACTGAAGCTTTCTTT
TRBJ1-2 - - TRBV19 CASRNPGANYGYTF TGTGCCAGTAGGAACCCGGGGGCTAACTATGGCTACACCTTC
TRBJ2-1 - - TRBV9 CASSVDRVPTVSYNEQFF TGTGCCAGCAGCGTAGATAGAGTTCCCACAGTCTCCTACAATGAGCAGTTCTTC
TRBJ2-5 - TRBD2 TRBV7-2 CASSRGPWGGETQYF TGTGCCAGCAGCCGTGGACCATGGGGGGGGGAGACCCAGTACTTC
TRBJ1-5 - TRBD1 TRBV6-1 CASSEIPTTTGPYQPQHF TGTGCCAGCAGTGAAATCCCCACTACGACAGGGCCCTATCAGCCCCAGCATTTT
TRBJ2-1 - - TRBV28 CASSLPFRGTRFF TGTGCCAGCAGTTTGCCATTCAGGGGAACGCGGTTCTTC
TRBJ2-5 - TRBD2 TRBV11-2 CASSKGVAGGLQETQYF TGTGCCAGCAGCAAAGGGGTAGCGGGGGGGCTGCAAGAGACCCAGTACTTC
TRBJ2-7 - TRBD2 TRBV7-8 CASSPGTSGRANYEQYF TGTGCCAGCAGCCCGGGGACTAGCGGGAGGGCGAACTACGAGCAGTACTTC
TRBJ2-1 - - TRBV7-6 CASSLGGSGDFSYNEQFF TGTGCCAGCAGCTTAGGTGGTAGCGGAGACTTCTCCTACAATGAGCAGTTCTTC
TRBJ1-1 once TRBD1 TRBV6-5 CASSSTGTGVTEAFF TGTGCCAGCAGTTCCACCGGGACAGGGGTTACTGAAGCTTTCTTT
TRBJ1-2 - - TRBV6-5 CASSYSIRAYGYTF TGTGCCAGCAGTTACTCGATCAGGGCCTATGGCTACACCTTC
TRBJ2-1 - - TRBV7-8 CASSLARQSYNEQFF TGTGCCAGCAGCTTAGCGCGACAGTCATACAATGAGCAGTTCTTC